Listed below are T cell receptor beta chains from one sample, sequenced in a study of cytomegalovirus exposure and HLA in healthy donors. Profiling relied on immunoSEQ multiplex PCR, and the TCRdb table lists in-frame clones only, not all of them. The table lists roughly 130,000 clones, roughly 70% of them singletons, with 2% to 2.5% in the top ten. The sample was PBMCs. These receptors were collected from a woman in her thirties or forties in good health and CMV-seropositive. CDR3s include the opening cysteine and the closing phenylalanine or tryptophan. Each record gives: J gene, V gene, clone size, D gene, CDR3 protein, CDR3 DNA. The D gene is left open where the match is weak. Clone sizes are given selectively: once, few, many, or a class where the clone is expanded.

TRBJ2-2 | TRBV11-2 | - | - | CASSLVSVAGELFF | TGTGCCAGCAGCTTAGTATCGGTGGCCGGGGAGCTGTTTTTT
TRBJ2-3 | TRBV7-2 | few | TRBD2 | CASSLGLAGGIGKDTQYF | TGTGCCAGCAGCTTAGGCCTAGCGGGAGGTATTGGCAAAGATACGCAGTATTTT
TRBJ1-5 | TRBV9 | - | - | CASSRGSYSNQPQHF | TGTGCCAGCAGCAGGGGCTCATATAGCAATCAGCCCCAGCATTTT
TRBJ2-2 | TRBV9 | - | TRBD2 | CASSSPGGLNTGELFF | TGTGCCAGCAGCTCCCCGGGAGGGCTCAACACCGGGGAGCTGTTTTTT
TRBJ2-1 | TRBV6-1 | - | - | CASSEIPGEFF | TGTGCCAGCAGTGAAATCCCAGGGGAGTTCTTC
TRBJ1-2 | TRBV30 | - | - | CAWTLDDSSYGYTF | TGTGCCTGGACCCTAGATGACAGCAGCTATGGCTACACCTTC
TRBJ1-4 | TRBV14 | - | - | CASSRPGQLGEKLFF | TGTGCCAGCAGTCGTCCGGGACAACTTGGTGAAAAACTGTTTTTT
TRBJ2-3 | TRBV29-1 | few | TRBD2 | CSVGGLAGLTDTQYF | TGCAGCGTTGGGGGACTAGCGGGGCTCACAGATACGCAGTATTTT
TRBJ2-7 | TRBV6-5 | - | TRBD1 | CASSYSRQGTHEQYF | TGTGCCAGCAGTTACTCGAGACAGGGAACCCACGAGCAGTACTTC
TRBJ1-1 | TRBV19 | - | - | CASGMTGWTNTEAFF | TGTGCCAGTGGGATGACAGGTTGGACAAACACTGAAGCTTTCTTT
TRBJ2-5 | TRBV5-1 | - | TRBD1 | CASSPGTGGETQYF | TGCGCCAGCAGCCCCGGGACAGGGGGCGAGACCCAGTACTTC
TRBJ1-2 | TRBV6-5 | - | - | CASSLDINYGYTF | TGTGCCAGCAGCCTCGACATTAACTATGGCTACACCTTC
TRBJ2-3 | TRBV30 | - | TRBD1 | CAWRTRDRVADTQYF | TGTGCCTGGAGGACCCGGGACAGGGTTGCAGATACGCAGTATTTT
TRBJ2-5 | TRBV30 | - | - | CACPSTGSSETQYF | TGTGCCTGTCCCTCGACTGGCTCTTCAGAGACCCAGTACTTC
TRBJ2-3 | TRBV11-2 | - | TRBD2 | CASSLGIKAGASTDTQYF | TGTGCCAGCAGCTTAGGAATAAAAGCGGGGGCAAGCACAGATACGCAGTATTTT
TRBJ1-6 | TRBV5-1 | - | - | CASSLVRRGASLNLNSPLHF | TGCGCCAGCAGCTTGGTCCGTCGGGGGGCCAGTCTAAATCTAAATTCACCCCTCCACTTT
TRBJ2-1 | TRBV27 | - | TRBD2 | CASSSGTSGGAEQFF | TGTGCCAGCAGTTCCGGGACTAGCGGGGGGGCAGAGCAGTTCTTC
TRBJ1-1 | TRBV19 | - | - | CASSIAGYTEAFF | TGTGCCAGTAGTATCGCAGGATACACTGAAGCTTTCTTT
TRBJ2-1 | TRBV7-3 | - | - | CASSINSGLASYNEQFF | TGTGCCAGCAGCATCAACTCGGGACTGGCCTCCTACAATGAGCAGTTCTTC
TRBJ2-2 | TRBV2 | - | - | CASGAENTGELFF | TGTGCCAGCGGAGCAGAGAACACCGGGGAGCTGTTTTTT
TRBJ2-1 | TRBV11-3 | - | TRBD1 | CASSYRGNEQFF | TGTGCCAGCAGCTACAGGGGCAATGAGCAGTTCTTC
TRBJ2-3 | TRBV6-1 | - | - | CASTDRFRSTDTQYF | TGTGCCAGCACTGACAGATTTCGTAGCACAGATACGCAGTATTTT
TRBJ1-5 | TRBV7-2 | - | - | CASSLGQGNQPQHF | TGTGCCAGCAGCTTAGGGCAGGGCAATCAGCCCCAGCATTTT
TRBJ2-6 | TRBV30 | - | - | CAWSPQGSGANVLTF | TGTGCCTGGAGTCCACAGGGCTCTGGGGCCAACGTCCTGACTTTC
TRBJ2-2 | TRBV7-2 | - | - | CASNRAGTRNAGELFF | TGTGCCAGCAACCGGGCCGGGACTCGAAACGCCGGGGAGCTGTTTTTT
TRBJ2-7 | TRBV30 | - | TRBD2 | CAWSSGRGKDEQYF | TGTGCCTGGAGTAGCGGGAGAGGGAAAGACGAGCAGTACTTC
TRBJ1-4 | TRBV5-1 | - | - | CASSPATNEKLFF | TGCGCCAGCAGCCCAGCAACTAATGAAAAACTGTTTTTT
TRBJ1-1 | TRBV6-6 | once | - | CASSEGNTEAFF | TGTGCCAGCAGTGAGGGGAACACTGAAGCTTTCTTT
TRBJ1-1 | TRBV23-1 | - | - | CASSQSGQRSNTEAFF | TGCGCCAGCAGTCAAAGTGGACAGAGATCGAACACTGAAGCTTTCTTT
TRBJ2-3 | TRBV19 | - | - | CASSIARKNTQYF | TGTGCCAGTAGTATAGCTAGGAAAAATACGCAGTATTTT
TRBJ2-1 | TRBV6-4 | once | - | CASSDDTYNEQFF | TGTGCCAGCAGTGACGACACCTACAATGAGCAGTTCTTC
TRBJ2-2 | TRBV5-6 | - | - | CASSSTIGGPNTGELFF | TGTGCCAGCAGCTCGACTATCGGGGGGCCGAACACCGGGGAGCTGTTTTTT
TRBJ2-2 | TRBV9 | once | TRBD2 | CASSDGTSGTTGELFF | TGTGCCAGCAGCGACGGGACTAGCGGGACTACCGGGGAGCTGTTTTTT
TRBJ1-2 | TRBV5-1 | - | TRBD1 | CASIPTGTENRDLGGYTF | TGCGCCAGCATACCGACCGGGACAGAGAATCGGGACCTAGGTGGCTACACCTTC
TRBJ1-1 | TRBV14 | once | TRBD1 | CASSQDLGQVNTEAFF | TGTGCCAGCAGCCAAGATCTAGGACAGGTAAACACTGAAGCTTTCTTT
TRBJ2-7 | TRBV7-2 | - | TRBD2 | CASSFRGDPRGEQYF | TGTGCCAGCAGCTTTCGGGGGGACCCGAGGGGTGAGCAGTACTTC
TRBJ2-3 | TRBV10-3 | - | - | CAISDGNTDTQYF | TGTGCCATCAGTGACGGGAACACAGATACGCAGTATTTT
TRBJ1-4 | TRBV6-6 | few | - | CASSYGGLTNEKLFF | TGTGCCAGCAGTTACGGAGGTTTAACTAATGAAAAACTGTTTTTT
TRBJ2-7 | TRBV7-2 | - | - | CASSLGDTYEQYF | TGTGCCAGCAGCTTAGGAGACACATACGAGCAGTACTTC
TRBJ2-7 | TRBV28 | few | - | CASSFRYEQYF | TGTGCCAGCAGTTTCAGGTACGAGCAGTACTTC